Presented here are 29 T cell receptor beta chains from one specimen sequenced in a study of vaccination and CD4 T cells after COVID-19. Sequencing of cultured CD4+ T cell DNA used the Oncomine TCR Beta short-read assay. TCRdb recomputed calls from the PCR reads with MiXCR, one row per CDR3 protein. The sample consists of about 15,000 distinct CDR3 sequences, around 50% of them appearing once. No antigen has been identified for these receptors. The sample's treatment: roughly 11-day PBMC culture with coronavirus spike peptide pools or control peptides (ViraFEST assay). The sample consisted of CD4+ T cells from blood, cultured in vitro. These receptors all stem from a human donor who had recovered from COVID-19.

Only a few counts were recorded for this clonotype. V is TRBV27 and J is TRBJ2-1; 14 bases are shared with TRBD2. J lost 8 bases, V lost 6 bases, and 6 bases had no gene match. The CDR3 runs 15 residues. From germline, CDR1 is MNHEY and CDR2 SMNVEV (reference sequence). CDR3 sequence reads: CASSKGLAGGHEQFF. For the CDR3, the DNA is TGTGCCAGCAGCAAAGGACTAGCGGGAGGACATGAGCAGTTCTTC.

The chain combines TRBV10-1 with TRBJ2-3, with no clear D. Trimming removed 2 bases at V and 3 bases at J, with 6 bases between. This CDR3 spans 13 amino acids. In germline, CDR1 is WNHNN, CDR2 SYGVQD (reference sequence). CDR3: CASSEKETDTQYF. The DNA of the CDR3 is TGCGCCAGCAGTGAGAAAGAGACAGATACGCAGTATTTT.

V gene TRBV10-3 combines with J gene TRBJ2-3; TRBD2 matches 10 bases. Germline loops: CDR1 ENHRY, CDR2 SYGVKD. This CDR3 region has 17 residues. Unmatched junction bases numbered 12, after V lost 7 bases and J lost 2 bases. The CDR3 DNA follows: TGTGCCATCAAAGCTAGCGGGAGAGCTAATTTCACAGATACGCAGTATTTT. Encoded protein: CAIKASGRANFTDTQYF.

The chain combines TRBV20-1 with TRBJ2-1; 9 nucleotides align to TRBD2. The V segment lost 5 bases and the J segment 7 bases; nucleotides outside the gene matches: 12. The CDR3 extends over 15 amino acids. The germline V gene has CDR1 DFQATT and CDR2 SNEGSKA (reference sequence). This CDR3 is CSAFSPGGRANEQFF. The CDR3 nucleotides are TGCAGTGCTTTTAGCCCCGGCGGGAGGGCAAATGAGCAGTTCTTC.

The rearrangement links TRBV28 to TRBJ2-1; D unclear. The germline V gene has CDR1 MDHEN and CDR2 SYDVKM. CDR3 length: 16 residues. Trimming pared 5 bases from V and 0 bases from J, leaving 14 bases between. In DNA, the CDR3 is TGTGCCAGCAGTCCGACTTTCCCTAGCTCCTACAATGAGCAGTTCTTC. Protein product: CASSPTFPSSYNEQFF.

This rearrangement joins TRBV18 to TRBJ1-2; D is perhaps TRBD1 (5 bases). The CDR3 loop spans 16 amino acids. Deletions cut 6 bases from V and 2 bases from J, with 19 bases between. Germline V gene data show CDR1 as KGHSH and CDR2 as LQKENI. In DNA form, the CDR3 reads TGTGCCAGCTCCCCGGGCCAGGGCAGTTCCAACTATGGCTACACCTTC. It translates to CASSPGQGSSNYGYTF.

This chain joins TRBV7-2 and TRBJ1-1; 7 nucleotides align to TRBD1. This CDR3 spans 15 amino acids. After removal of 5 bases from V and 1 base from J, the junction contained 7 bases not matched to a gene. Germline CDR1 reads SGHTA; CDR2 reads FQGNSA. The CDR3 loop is CASSLQGMGNTEAFF. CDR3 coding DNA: TGTGCCAGCAGCCTACAGGGGATGGGGAACACTGAAGCTTTCTTT. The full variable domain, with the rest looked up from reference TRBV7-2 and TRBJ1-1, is GAGVSQSPSNKVTEKGKDVELRCDPISGHTALYWYRQSLGQGLEFLIYFQGNSAPDKSGLPSDRFSAERTGGSVSTLTIQRTQQEDSAVYLCASSLQGMGNTEAFFGQGTRLTVV.

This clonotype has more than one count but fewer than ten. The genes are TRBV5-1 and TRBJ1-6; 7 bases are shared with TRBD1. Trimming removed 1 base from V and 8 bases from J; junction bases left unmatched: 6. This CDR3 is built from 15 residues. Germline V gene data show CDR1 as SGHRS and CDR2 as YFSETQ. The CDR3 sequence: CASSLRQGIHSPLHF. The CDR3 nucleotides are TGCGCCAGCAGCTTGCGACAGGGTATTCATTCACCCCTCCACTTT.

CDR3 sequence (DNA): TGCAGTGCTCTGACCCGATGGCGTGAGCAGTTCTTC. Its protein is CSALTRWREQFF. This rearrangement joins TRBV20-1 to TRBJ2-1; no clear D gene. The CDR3 has 12 residues. CDR1 is DFQATT, CDR2 SNEGSKA, per germline (reference sequence). V lost 5 bases and J lost 9, with 14 bases in between.

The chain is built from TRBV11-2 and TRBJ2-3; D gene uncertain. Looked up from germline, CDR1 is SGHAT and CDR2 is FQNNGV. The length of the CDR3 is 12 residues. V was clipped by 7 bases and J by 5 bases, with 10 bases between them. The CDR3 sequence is CASTATQDTQYF. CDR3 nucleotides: TGTGCCAGCACAGCCACCCAAGATACGCAGTATTTT.

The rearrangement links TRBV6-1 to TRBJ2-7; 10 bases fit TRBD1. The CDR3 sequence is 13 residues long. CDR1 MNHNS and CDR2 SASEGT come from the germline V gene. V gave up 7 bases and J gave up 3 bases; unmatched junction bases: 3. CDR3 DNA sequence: TGTGCCAGCAAGGGGGACAGGGGCTACGAGCAGTACTTC. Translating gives CASKGDRGYEQYF.

CDR3 in amino acids: CASSQDRRGRNTEAFF. The DNA for the CDR3 is TGTGCCAGCAGCCAAGATCGCCGGGGGCGGAACACTGAAGCTTTCTTT. The chain uses TRBV3-1 and TRBJ1-1; possibly TRBD1 for D (6 bases). The V gene's germline CDR1 is LGHDT and CDR2 YNNKEL (reference sequence). Deletions cut 0 bases from V and 1 base from J, with 12 bases between. This CDR3 has 16 residues.

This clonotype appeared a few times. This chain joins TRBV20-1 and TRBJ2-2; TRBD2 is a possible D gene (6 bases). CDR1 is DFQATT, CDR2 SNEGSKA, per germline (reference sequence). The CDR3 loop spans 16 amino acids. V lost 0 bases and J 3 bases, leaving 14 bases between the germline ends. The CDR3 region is CSARDAHGGDTGELFF. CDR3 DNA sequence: TGCAGTGCTAGAGACGCCCATGGAGGGGACACCGGGGAGCTGTTTTTT.

CDR3 protein: CASSVTSGDYNEQFF. The CDR3 region has the DNA TGTGCCAGCAGCGTAACTAGCGGGGACTACAATGAGCAGTTCTTC. The chain carries TRBV6-1 and TRBJ2-1, with 10 bases aligning to TRBD2. The CDR3 consists of 15 residues. The J segment lost 3 bases and the V segment lost 6 bases, leaving 5 bases of the junction unmatched. Germline V gene lookup returns CDR1 MNHNS and CDR2 SASEGT.

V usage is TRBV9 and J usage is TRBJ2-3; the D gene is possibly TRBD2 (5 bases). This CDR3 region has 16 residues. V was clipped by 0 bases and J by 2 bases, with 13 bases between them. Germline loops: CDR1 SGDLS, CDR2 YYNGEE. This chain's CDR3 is CASSVGSGAFTDTQYF. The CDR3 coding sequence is TGTGCCAGCAGCGTAGGAAGCGGAGCCTTCACAGATACGCAGTATTTT.

CDR3 amino acids: CASSLVGGNTEAFF. CDR3 sequence (DNA): TGTGCCAGCAGCTTAGTGGGGGGGAACACTGAAGCTTTCTTT. This chain joins TRBV7-8 and TRBJ1-1, with D tentatively TRBD1 (5 bases). The V end was cut by 1 base, the J end by 1 base, with 7 bases between. This CDR3 spans 14 amino acids. The germline CDR1 and CDR2 sequences are SGHVS and FQNEAQ.

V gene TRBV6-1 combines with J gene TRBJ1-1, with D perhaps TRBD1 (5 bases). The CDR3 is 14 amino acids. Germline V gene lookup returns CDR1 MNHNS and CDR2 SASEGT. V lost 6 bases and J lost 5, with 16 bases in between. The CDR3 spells CASSGQGLGTEAFF. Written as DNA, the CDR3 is TGTGCCAGCAGCGGACAAGGTTTAGGGACTGAAGCTTTCTTT.

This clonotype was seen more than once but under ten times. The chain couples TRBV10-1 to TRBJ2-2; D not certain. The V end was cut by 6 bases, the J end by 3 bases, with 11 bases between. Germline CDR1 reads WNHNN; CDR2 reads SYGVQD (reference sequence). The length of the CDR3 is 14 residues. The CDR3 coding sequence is TGCGCCAGCAGACGTTCTGGGGACACCGGGGAGCTGTTTTTT. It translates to CASRRSGDTGELFF.

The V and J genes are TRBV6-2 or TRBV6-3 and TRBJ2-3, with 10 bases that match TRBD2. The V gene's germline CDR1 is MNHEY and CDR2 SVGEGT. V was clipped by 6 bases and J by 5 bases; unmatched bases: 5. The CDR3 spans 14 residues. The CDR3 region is CASRQREGQDTQYF. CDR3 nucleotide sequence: TGTGCCAGCAGACAGCGGGAGGGCCAAGATACGCAGTATTTT.

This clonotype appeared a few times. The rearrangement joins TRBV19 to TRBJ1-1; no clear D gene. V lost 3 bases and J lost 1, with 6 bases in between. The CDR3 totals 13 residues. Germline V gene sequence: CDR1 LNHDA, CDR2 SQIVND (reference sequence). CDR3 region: CASSMSRNTEAFF. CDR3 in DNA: TGTGCCAGTAGTATGTCCAGGAACACTGAAGCTTTCTTT.

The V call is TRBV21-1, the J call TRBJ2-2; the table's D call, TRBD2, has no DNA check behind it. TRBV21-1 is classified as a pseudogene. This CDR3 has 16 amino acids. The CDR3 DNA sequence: TGTGCCAGCAGTATAATGACTAACGCGAACACCGGGGAGCTGTTTTTT. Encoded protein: CASSIMTNANTGELFF.

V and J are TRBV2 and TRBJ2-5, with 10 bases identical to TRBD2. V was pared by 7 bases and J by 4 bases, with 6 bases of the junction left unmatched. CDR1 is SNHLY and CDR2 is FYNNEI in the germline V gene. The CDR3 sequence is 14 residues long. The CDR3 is CASKRTSGAETQYF. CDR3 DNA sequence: TGTGCCAGCAAAAGGACTAGCGGTGCAGAGACCCAGTACTTC.

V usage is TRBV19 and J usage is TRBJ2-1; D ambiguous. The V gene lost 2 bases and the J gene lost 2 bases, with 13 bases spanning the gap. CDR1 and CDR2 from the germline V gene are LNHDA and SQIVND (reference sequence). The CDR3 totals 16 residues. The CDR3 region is CASSIRLSGAYNEQFF. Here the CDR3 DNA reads TGTGCCAGTAGTATACGACTTAGTGGGGCCTACAATGAGCAGTTCTTC.

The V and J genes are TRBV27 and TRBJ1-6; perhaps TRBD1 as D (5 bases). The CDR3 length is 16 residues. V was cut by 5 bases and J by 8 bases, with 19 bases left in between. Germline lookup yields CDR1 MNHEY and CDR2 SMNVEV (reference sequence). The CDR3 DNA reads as TGTGCCAGCAGTAAATCGGGGGTGAGTTTTGATTCACCCCTCCACTTT. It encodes CASSKSGVSFDSPLHF.

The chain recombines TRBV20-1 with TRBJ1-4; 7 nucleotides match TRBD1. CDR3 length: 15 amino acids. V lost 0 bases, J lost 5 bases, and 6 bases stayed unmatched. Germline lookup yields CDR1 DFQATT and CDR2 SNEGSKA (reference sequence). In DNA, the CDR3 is TGCAGTGCTAGAGATATCGGCAGGGGGAATGAAAAACTGTTTTTT. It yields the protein CSARDIGRGNEKLFF.

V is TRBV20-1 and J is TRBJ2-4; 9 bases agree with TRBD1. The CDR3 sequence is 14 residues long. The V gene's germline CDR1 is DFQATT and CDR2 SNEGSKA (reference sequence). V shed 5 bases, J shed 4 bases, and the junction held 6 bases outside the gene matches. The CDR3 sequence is CSASLGTGKNIQYF. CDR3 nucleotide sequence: TGCAGTGCTTCTTTGGGGACAGGGAAAAACATTCAGTACTTC.

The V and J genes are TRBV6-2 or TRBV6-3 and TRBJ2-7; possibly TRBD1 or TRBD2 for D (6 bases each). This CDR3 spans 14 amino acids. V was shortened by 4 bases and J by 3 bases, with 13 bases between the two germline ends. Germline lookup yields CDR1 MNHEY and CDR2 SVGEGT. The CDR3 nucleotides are TGTGCCAGCAGTTCCGGGGGCCTTTTCTACGAGCAGTACTTC. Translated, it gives CASSSGGLFYEQYF.

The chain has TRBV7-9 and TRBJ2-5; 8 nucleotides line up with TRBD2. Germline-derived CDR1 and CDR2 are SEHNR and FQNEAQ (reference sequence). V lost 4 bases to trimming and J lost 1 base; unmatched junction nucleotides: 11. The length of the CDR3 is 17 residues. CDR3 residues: CASSSTQRLAGQETQYF. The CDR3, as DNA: TGTGCCAGCAGCTCTACACAGCGCCTAGCGGGCCAAGAGACCCAGTACTTC.

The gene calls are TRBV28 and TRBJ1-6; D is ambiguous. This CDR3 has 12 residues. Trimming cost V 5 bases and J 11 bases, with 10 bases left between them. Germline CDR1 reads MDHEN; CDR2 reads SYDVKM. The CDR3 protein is CASSQVVPPLHF. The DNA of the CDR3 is TGTGCCAGCAGTCAAGTGGTTCCACCCCTCCACTTT.